This T cell receptor (beta chain) was captured by sequencing in a study of tumor-infiltrating lymphocytes in primary liver carcinoma. Co-extraction yielded RNA and DNA from roughly 20-30 mg of unsorted bulk tissue. Chronic HBV infection, which was untreated, was present in the patients. A constant-region primer primed TCR beta cDNA synthesis from about 0.45 ug of total RNA. ARM-PCR, slightly modified, supplied the TCR beta libraries through three nested multiplex PCR rounds. Primers for the first two PCR rounds were TRBV1-TRBV30 forward primers and a C-beta reverse primer (about 10 cycles per round). TCRdb passed the multiplex PCR reads through MiXCR, listing each CDR3 protein once. The sample consists of tens of thousands of distinct CDR3 sequences, about three quarters of them appearing once. 15 amino acids form the CDR3, both terminal residues included. Germline CDR1 reads SGHNT; CDR2 reads YENEEA.

A word on this clonotype: Because it lacks the conserved phenylalanine or tryptophan at the end, this CDR3 is likely a read error. The DNA is omitted, as the CDR3 cannot be located on it reliably, and the CDR3 follows TCRdb's listing.

This TCR derives from a man aged 35 to 55 with primary liver carcinoma and hepatitis B virus infection. Sequences were obtained from liver tumor tissue from sampling region 4. Subset: tumor region T4, right-lateral pole. The chain couples TRBV11-3 to TRBJ1-5; the table's D call, TRBD1, was not checked against the DNA. The CDR3 loop reads CASSLDLGVAQPQDL.